This T cell receptor (beta chain) was captured by sequencing in a study of T-cell reconstitution after alpha-beta-depleted transplantation in children (dated by TCRdb to the mid-2010s). Background for the entire study: T-cell immune reconstitution after TCRalphabeta/CD19-depleted allogeneic hematopoietic cell transplantation in children was quantitatively tracked in the study by means of TCR repertoire profiling.

Reading the germline V gene gives CDR1 MNHNS and CDR2 SASEGT. Taken from cysteine to phenylalanine, the CDR3 has 13 residues. Kept here is only the CDR3 DNA, which spans 39 bases and is read in frame from base 1. V drops 6 bases and J drops 7 bases, leaving 15 bases in between. The library relied on PCR. The sequencer was an Illumina HiSeq 2500. TCR library preparation used molecular barcoding, with unique molecular identifiers applied to normalize quantification of the TCRbeta repertoire. TCRdb applied fastp at Q25 and MiXCR to the public reads, then kept only in-frame beta chains. Every entry covers one CDR3 protein and lists the most common genes and DNA from its rows. The sample table contains approximately 400,000 distinct CDR3 sequences; only one count was recorded for about 11% of them. The biggest ten clones account for 4.5% to 6.5% of the sample. In the case of this clonotype: The target of this receptor is not known. Base quality data are lacking; no much larger clone is found one base away.

The specimen was PBMCs from the stem cell graft donor, collected from the stem cell graft. The sequence joins TRBV6-1 to TRBJ1-2; the D region possibly corresponds to TRBD1 (6 bases align). The receptor's source is a human donor who donated a stem cell graft to a child with acute myeloid leukemia. For the CDR3, the sequence is CASSPQGVGGYTF. The DNA sequence reads TGTGCCAGCAGCCCACAGGGAGTCGGTGGCTACACCTTC.